Reported below is one T cell receptor (beta chain). This clonotype was recorded at least ten times. No cognate antigen has been identified for it. Within one base of it there is no much larger clone, and no base qualities were kept. This record belongs to a study of T cells in Graves' hyperthyroidism and ophthalmopathy (dated by TCRdb to between 2017 and 2020). For context, the study as a whole: Peripheral blood was sampled at the time of initial diagnosis, prior to any treatment. A discovery cohort of around 100 patients, 43 with Graves' ophthalmopathy and about 58 with stable Graves' hyperthyroidism, was used to find distinguishing TCR V-J signatures. An independent validation cohort of 18 to 20 hyperthyroidism patients and 17 patients who later progressed to ophthalmopathy tested prospective prediction of ophthalmopathy. The roughly 100 discovery patients were divided at random into training and test sets in a 7:3 ratio. Thyroid tissue and blood T-cell repertoires from about six Graves' hyperthyroidism patients were also compared in the study. Following sampling, methimazole starting at 30 mg daily was given to hyperthyroidism patients, and high-dose intravenous methylprednisolone was given to ophthalmopathy patients. TCR Vbeta CDR3 sequencing of 130 to 150 peripheral blood samples (over 40 ophthalmopathy, 75 to 80 hyperthyroidism and roughly 17 progressor patients) is reported in the paper.

The TCR beta CDR3 regions were amplified from the RNA transcripts. A first-round RT-PCR of the TCR CDR3 used the HTBI primer set with the Qiagen OneStep RT-PCR kit. The libraries were constructed in a second round of multiplex PCR and then size-selected and purified. Paired-end sequencing of the libraries was performed with 100 bp reads on an Illumina HiSeq2000. The paper's data handling went like this. SOAPnuke was used to process the raw data, throwing out any read that contained adapters or uncalled bases, had a mean Phred below 15, or lacked an exact constant-primer or identifier match. COPE v1.2.5 was used to merge the high-quality paired reads, and each unique nucleotide sequence was defined as a clonotype. Clonotypes were aligned to IMGT TRBV, TRBD and TRBJ reference segments using MiTCR v1.1. The analysis included only V-J combinations with a frequency above 0.0001, which together covered roughly 99% of the repertoires. The TCS score was defined as F50 (clonal expansion) divided by E x V (chaos), with BLOSUM62-based TCRdist calculated between CDR3 peptides within each V-J. Welch's t-statistics and random forest reduced around 510 V-J features to some 14, which were used in a naive Bayes classifier (R e1071). TCRdb handled the public reads itself, with Q25 trimming in fastp and clone calling in MiXCR, and kept productive beta chains. When rows share a CDR3 protein, they turn into one entry using the most common DNA and genes. Clone size and V and J calls follow TCRdb, not the original study. The sample table lists more than 300,000 distinct CDR3 sequences, around 13% of them with a count of one. Around 23% of the sample is held by the ten biggest clonotypes.

Broader findings and caveats from the paper: A 13 V-J signature model separated ophthalmopathy from stable hyperthyroidism, with about 90% sensitivity and roughly 82% specificity in cross-validation and 80%/75% in testing. Most expanded thyroid clonotypes (frequency above 0.001) were also detected in blood, a finding suggesting that blood repertoires may reflect thyroid immune responses. In validation, the model predicted progression to ophthalmopathy with about 71% sensitivity and around 72% specificity, a median of approximately 6.7 months before onset. Sample size was not statistically predetermined, and investigators were not blinded to group allocation.

Graves' hyperthyroidism was defined as stable when no progression to ophthalmopathy occurred over 18 months of follow-up. Hyperthyroidism patients were aged 18 to 65 years and newly diagnosed, with disease duration of less than 2 months. The study excluded patients with uncontrolled infections, other autoimmune diseases, pregnancy or lactation. Clinical symptoms, serum thyroxine and TRAb, thyroid ultrasound, and orbital computed tomography formed the basis for the diagnoses. PBMCs were isolated from 8 to 10 ml of fresh peripheral blood by Ficoll-Paque density gradient centrifugation. Total RNA was extracted using Trizol reagent, and RNA quality was assessed on an Agilent 2100 Bioanalyzer. The receptor was isolated from a woman younger than 45 with Graves' hyperthyroidism. Sample: blood.

The CDR3 protein is CASSYQTSYEQYF. The nucleotide sequence reads TGTGCCAGCTCATACCAAACTAGCTACGAGCAGTACTTC. The sequence links TRBV6-1 to TRBJ2-7, and perhaps TRBD2 as D gene, on 5 matching bases. Taken from cysteine to phenylalanine, the CDR3 has 13 residues. Only the CDR3 region is kept as DNA, spanning 39 bases read in frame from base 1. The V and J ends are trimmed by 8 bases and 3 bases, leaving 14 bases between them. CDR1 is given as MNHNS and CDR2 as SASEGT, both from the germline V gene.